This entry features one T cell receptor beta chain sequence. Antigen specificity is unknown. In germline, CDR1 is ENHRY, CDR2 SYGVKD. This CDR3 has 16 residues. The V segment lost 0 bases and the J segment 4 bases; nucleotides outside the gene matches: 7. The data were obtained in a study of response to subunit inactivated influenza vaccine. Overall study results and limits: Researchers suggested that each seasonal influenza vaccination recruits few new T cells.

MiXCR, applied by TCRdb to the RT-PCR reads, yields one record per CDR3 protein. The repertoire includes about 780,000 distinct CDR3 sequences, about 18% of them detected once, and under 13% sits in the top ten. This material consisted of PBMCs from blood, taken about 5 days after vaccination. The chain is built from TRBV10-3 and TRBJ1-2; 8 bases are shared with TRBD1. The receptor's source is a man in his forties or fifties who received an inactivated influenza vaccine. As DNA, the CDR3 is TGTGCCATCAGTGAGTCAATGTCGGGGACAGGCTATGGCTACACCTTC. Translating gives CAISESMSGTGYGYTF.